This T cell receptor (beta chain) was sequenced during a study of T cells in lung cancer brain metastases. Study information: Most of the roughly 20 patients had no interval therapy between resections.

CDR1 is KGHSH, CDR2 LQKENI, per germline. The CDR3 sequence is 11 residues long. V was cut by 3 bases and J by 7 bases, with 3 bases left in between. Marked H&E slides guided macrodissection of tumor areas from four or five unstained, deparaffinized approximately 9.9 um sections. Produced via immunoSEQ multiplex PCR; TCRdb's table is partial and in-frame only. This repertoire shows over 900 clones, 70% to 90% found once; its top ten account for about 6.3%. V and J are TRBV18 and TRBJ2-2; D not certain. Sequences were obtained from tumor tissue from a brain metastasis. The source of this sequence is a woman in her 70s with non-small cell lung cancer that had spread to the brain. The CDR3 loop is CASSPDGELFF. CDR3 bases: TGTGCCAGCTCACCGGACGGGGAGCTGTTTTTT.